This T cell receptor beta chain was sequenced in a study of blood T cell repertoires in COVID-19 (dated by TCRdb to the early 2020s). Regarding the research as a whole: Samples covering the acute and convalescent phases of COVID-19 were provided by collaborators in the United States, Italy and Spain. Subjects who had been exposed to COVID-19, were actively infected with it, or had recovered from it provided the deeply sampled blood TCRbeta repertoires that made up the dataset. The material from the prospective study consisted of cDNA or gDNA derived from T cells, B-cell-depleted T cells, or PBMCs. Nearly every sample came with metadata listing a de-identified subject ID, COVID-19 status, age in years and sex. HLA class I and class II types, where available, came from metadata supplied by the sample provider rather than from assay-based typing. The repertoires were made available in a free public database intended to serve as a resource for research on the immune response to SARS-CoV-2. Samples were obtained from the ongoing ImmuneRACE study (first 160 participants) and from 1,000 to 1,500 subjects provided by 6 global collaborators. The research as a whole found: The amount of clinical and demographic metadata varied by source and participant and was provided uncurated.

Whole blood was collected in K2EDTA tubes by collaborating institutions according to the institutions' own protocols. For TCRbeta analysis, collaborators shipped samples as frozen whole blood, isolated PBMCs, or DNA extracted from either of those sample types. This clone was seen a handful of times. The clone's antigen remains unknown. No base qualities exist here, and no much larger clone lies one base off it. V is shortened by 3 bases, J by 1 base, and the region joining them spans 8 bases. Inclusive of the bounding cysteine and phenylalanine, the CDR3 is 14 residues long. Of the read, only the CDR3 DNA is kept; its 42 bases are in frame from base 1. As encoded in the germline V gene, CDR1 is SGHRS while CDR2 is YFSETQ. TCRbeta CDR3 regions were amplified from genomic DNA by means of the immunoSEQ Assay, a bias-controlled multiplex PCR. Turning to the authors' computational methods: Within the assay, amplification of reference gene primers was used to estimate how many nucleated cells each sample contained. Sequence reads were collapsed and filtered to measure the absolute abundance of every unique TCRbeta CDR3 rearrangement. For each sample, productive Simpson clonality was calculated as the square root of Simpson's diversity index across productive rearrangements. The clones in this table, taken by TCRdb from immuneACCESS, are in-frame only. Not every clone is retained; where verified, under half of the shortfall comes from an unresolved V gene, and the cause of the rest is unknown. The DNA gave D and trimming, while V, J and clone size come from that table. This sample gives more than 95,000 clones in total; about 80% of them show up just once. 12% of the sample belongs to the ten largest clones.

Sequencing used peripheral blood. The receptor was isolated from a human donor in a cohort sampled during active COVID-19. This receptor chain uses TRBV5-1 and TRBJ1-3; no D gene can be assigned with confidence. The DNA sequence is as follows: TGCGCCAGCAGCTACCCGGGTTCTGGAAACACCATATATTTT. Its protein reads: CASSYPGSGNTIYF.